The text below deals with one T cell receptor (beta chain). This specimen comes from a study of cytomegalovirus exposure and HLA in healthy donors. PCR primers comprised 60 Vbeta and 13 Jbeta primers. Original processing notes: Counted up in a later analysis, unique TCR beta chains came to about 83 million, with around 9.9 million shared. The protocol was immunoSEQ multiplex PCR, while the TCRdb copy is restricted to in-frame clones and leaves out a portion. The DNA gave D and trimming, while V, J and clone size come from that table. The repertoire holds approximately 190,000 clones, with around 64% as singletons. CDR1 and CDR2 (germline): SGDLS, YYNGEE. Trimming removed 2 bases from V and 1 base from J; junction bases left unmatched: 5. The CDR3 has 16 amino acids.

The gene calls are TRBV9 and TRBJ2-3; 9 nucleotides agree with TRBD2. The receptor comes from a man aged 35-49 years in good health and CMV-seropositive. The sequenced material came from PBMCs. CDR3 in amino acids: CASSVGRGGRTDTQYF. The CDR3 DNA sequence: TGTGCCAGCAGCGTTGGGCGGGGGGGCCGCACAGATACGCAGTATTTT.